Listed below are T cell receptor beta chains from one sample, sequenced in a study of T cell changes during pregnancy in multiple sclerosis. Libraries were prepared by immunoSEQ multiplex PCR; TCRdb keeps only in-frame clonotypes and omits some of them. The sample includes more than 100,000 clones, roughly 92% seen only once; the top ten take 0.8% to 1%. The material sequenced was peripheral blood, taken after pregnancy. The receptors were sampled from a female donor with multiple sclerosis, enrolled in a pregnancy study. Each CDR3 is given with its conserved first and last residue. The D gene is left open where the match is weak. Clone size is stated in some rows and not others, as once, few, many or a class when expanded.

j_gene,abundance,v_gene,d_gene,CDR3nt,CDR3aa
TRBJ2-1,.,TRBV7-2,TRBD1,TGTGCCAGCAGCTCCCCCCGGACAGGATACAATGAGCAGTTCTTC,CASSSPRTGYNEQFF
TRBJ2-2,.,TRBV18,TRBD2,TGTGCCAGCTCGGGTAGCGGGACTATTAACACCGGGGAGCTGTTTTTT,CASSGSGTINTGELFF
TRBJ1-3,.,TRBV7-2,TRBD1,TGTGCCAGCAGCTTCGGACAGGGGTATGGCTCTGGAAACACCATATATTTT,CASSFGQGYGSGNTIYF
TRBJ2-3,.,TRBV6-1,.,TGTGCCAGCAGTGCGTTAGATACGCAGTATTTT,CASSALDTQYF
TRBJ2-7,.,TRBV5-1,.,TGCGCCAGCAGCCCTTCCCGCGGGACGAGCTACGAGCAGTACTTC,CASSPSRGTSYEQYF
TRBJ2-7,.,TRBV15,.,TGTGCCACCAGCAGAGATGGCCAGGGGGGCCTACCCAGGTACTTC,CATSRDGQGGLPRYF
TRBJ2-1,.,TRBV6-1,TRBD1,TGTGCCAGCAGTGCGGACAGGGGAACTAACAATGAGCAGTTCTTC,CASSADRGTNNEQFF
TRBJ2-1,.,TRBV18,.,TGTGCCAGCTCACCACGTCGACTAGACTCCTACAATGAGCAGTTCTTC,CASSPRRLDSYNEQFF
TRBJ2-1,.,TRBV19,TRBD2,TGTGCCAGTAGTGTAGCGGGAGGTGAGCAGTTCTTC,CASSVAGGEQFF
TRBJ2-5,.,TRBV25-1,TRBD2,TGTGCCAGCAGTGAAGCGGCGGGAGGCCAAGAGACCCAGTACTTC,CASSEAAGGQETQYF
TRBJ1-1,.,TRBV5-1,.,TGCGCCAGCAGCCCCCCGGGGGTCGGCTACACTGAAGCTTTCTTT,CASSPPGVGYTEAFF
TRBJ2-2,.,TRBV19,.,TGTGCCAGTATCCTCAGACTTGGGTCCACCGGGGAGCTGTTTTTT,CASILRLGSTGELFF
TRBJ1-3,few,TRBV6-1,.,TGTGCCATTATCGATCGGAGCTCTGGAAACACCATATATTTT,CAIIDRSSGNTIYF
TRBJ2-2,.,TRBV2,TRBD2,TGTGCCAGCAGTCGGACTAGCGGGACCACCGGGGAGCTGTTTTTT,CASSRTSGTTGELFF
TRBJ1-1,.,TRBV5-1,.,TGCGCCAGCAGCCCGCGGGGGGAGGGATGGAACACTGAAGCTTTCTTT,CASSPRGEGWNTEAFF
TRBJ2-7,.,TRBV28,TRBD1,TGTGCCAGCAGTTTTGGACAGGGTTCGCAGTACTTC,CASSFGQGSQYF